Detailed here is one T cell receptor beta chain. Via MiXCR, TCRdb re-called the 5' RACE reads, giving one row per CDR3 protein. The sample holds under 1 million distinct CDR3 sequences, 9% to 15% seen once. The data derive from a study of identical twins. The CDR3 loop spans 15 amino acids. The germline V gene has CDR1 SGHKS and CDR2 YYEKEE (reference sequence). The ends were cut back, 0 bases at V and 2 bases at J, with 12 bases in the middle. The same data also contributed to another study, on yellow fever vaccine responses in identical twins.

Source material: PBMCs. The rearrangement uses TRBV5-5 and TRBJ2-7; no reliable D call. The clonotype originates from a woman aged 18-29 years in good health. The CDR3 coding sequence is TGTGCCAGCAGCTTGGGGCAGGCTAAAACCTACGAGCAGTACTTC. Its translation is CASSLGQAKTYEQYF.